The 14 T cell receptor beta chains presented below share a single source sample, sequenced in a study of shared clonotypes between healthy human individuals. The method was immunoSEQ multiplex PCR; TCRdb's version includes in-frame clones alone and lacks a portion of them. The data contain about 980,000 clones, 60% to 85% of them singletons. The material sequenced was memory CD4+ T cells sorted from blood. Specified subset: CD45RA-negative fraction. The receptors come from a man aged 18 to 29 in good health.

The V call is TRBV4-2, the J call TRBJ1-4; maybe TRBD1 (5 bases). The V gene's germline CDR1 is LGHNA and CDR2 YNFKEQ. This CDR3 region has 17 residues. V was clipped by 0 bases and J by 0 bases, with 11 bases between them. The CDR3 bases are TGTGCCAGCAGCCAAGATAAGGGGTCGGCAACTAATGAAAAACTGTTTTTT. It yields the protein CASSQDKGSATNEKLFF.

As concerns this clone: The sample has other DNA sequences that encode this CDR3 too. The chain combines TRBV6-1 with TRBJ2-5; D is perhaps TRBD2 (7 bases). The CDR3 has 15 residues. Germline loops: CDR1 MNHNS, CDR2 SASEGT. Trimming stripped 0 bases from V and 3 bases from J, with 11 bases between. CDR3 sequence reads: CASSEAGGGKETQYF. CDR3 DNA sequence: TGTGCCAGCAGTGAAGCGGGCGGGGGCAAAGAGACCCAGTACTTC.

This clone has only a few counts. The genes are TRBV6-1 and TRBJ2-5; 8 bases match TRBD2. Germline values: CDR1 MNHNS, CDR2 SASEGT. V was clipped by 4 bases and J by 2 bases; unmatched bases: 6. The CDR3 has 15 residues. CDR3 loop: CASSGQRGTQETQYF. Here the CDR3 DNA reads TGTGCCAGCAGTGGTCAGCGGGGGACGCAAGAGACCCAGTACTTC.

This chain uses TRBV11-2 with TRBJ1-1, with D possibly being TRBD1 (5 bases). The V and J ends lost 2 bases and 5 bases respectively, with 12 bases between them. The CDR3 loop spans 14 amino acids. Germline V CDR1 and CDR2: SGHAT, FQNNGV. In DNA, the CDR3 is TGTGCCAGCAGCTTATTATCACGGGGGACTGAAGCTTTCTTT. This codes for CASSLLSRGTEAFF.

The chain has TRBV5-5 and TRBJ1-5, with TRBD1 matching 9 bases. This CDR3 has 15 amino acids. Germline values: CDR1 SGHKS, CDR2 YYEKEE (reference sequence). V shed 3 bases and J 2 bases; nucleotides not matched to a gene: 3. In DNA, the CDR3 is TGTGCCAGCAGCTGGGGACAGGGCGGCAATCAGCCCCAGCATTTT. Translation: CASSWGQGGNQPQHF.

The chain recombines TRBV15 with TRBJ1-1; D remains ambiguous. CDR3 length equals 14 residues. The germline gives CDR1 LNHNV, CDR2 YYDKDF (reference sequence). Trimming removed 1 base from V and 6 bases from J, with 12 bases in between. This CDR3 reads CATSRVRLDAEAFF. In DNA form, the CDR3 reads TGTGCCACCAGCAGAGTGAGGCTCGACGCTGAAGCTTTCTTT.

This chain connects TRBV4-3 to TRBJ1-5; D possibly corresponds to TRBD1 (5 bases). Trimming took off 4 bases at V and 6 bases at J, with 13 bases between the two ends. The CDR3 has 14 amino acids. Germline loops: CDR1 LGHNA, CDR2 YSLEER. The CDR3, as DNA: TGCGCCAGCAGCCCCAGCCGGGGACCTCAGCCCCAGCATTTT. It yields the protein CASSPSRGPQPQHF.

On this clone: Other DNA sequences from this sample encode an identical CDR3 as well. The chain links TRBV6-1 to TRBJ1-2; 7 nucleotides align to TRBD1. The CDR3 is 13 amino acids. The V gene end was trimmed by 3 bases and the J gene end by 6 bases; junction bases not matched to a gene: 4. Looked up from germline, CDR1 is MNHNS and CDR2 is SASEGT. The CDR3 sequence: CASSDRQGDGYTF. As DNA, the CDR3 is TGTGCCAGCAGTGACCGACAGGGAGATGGCTACACCTTC.

A word on this clone: A junction end diverges from the germline sequence, so it may reflect a read error. As DNA, the CDR3 is TGTGCCACCAGCAGAGAGTACACCGGGGAGCTATTTTTT. Translating it yields CATSREYTGELFF. The rearrangement links TRBV15 to TRBJ2-2; possible D gene TRBD2, 5 bases. Germline assignment: CDR1 LNHNV and CDR2 YYDKDF (reference sequence). This CDR3 region has 13 residues.

This clone appeared a few times. The rearrangement joins TRBV19 to TRBJ1-3; D is undetermined. The CDR3 extends over 15 amino acids. V shed 5 bases and J shed 3 bases, with 14 bases lying between them. The germline V gene encodes CDR1 LNHDA and CDR2 SQIVND (reference sequence). The CDR3 nucleotides are TGTGCCAGTAGTTACGCGGGAGCTGATGGAAACACCATATATTTT. It codes for CASSYAGADGNTIYF.

A few counts support this clone. The chain joins TRBV28 to TRBJ1-2, with 9 bases identical to TRBD1. The V and J ends lost 7 bases and 8 bases, in that order; junction bases with no gene match: 8. The CDR3 runs 13 residues. The germline V gene has CDR1 MDHEN and CDR2 SYDVKM. CDR3 sequence reads: CASIAGQGRGYTF. CDR3 sequence (DNA): TGTGCCAGCATTGCGGGACAGGGTAGGGGCTACACCTTC.

The rearrangement joins TRBV28 to TRBJ1-1, with a weak D call TRBD1 (5 bases). The V end was cut by 3 bases, the J end by 2 bases, with 10 bases between. CDR3 length equals 14 residues. The germline V gene encodes CDR1 MDHEN and CDR2 SYDVKM. CDR3 in amino acids: CASSLGRLNTEAFF. In DNA form, the CDR3 reads TGTGCCAGCAGTTTGGGACGGTTAAACACTGAAGCTTTCTTT.

V gene TRBV11-2 combines with J gene TRBJ2-2; D may match TRBD1 or TRBD2 (6 bases each). The CDR3 runs to 16 residues. Per the germline V gene, CDR1 is SGHAT and CDR2 is FQNNGV. V lost 5 bases, J lost 6 bases, and 19 bases lay in between. The CDR3 nucleotides read TGTGCCAGCAGCCCTGGGGATCGGGGGCAAGCCGGGGAGCTGTTTTTT. Its protein product is CASSPGDRGQAGELFF.

With regard to this clone: The junction does not match germline at one end; this may be a read error. The chain joins TRBV7-7 to TRBJ1-1; D is ambiguous. Germline V lookup: CDR1 SSHAT, CDR2 FNYEAQ (reference sequence). The CDR3 consists of 13 residues. The CDR3 DNA reads as TGTGCTAGCAGCTTAGCTCGAGGAACTGAAGCTTTCTTT. Amino acid sequence: CASSLARGTEAFF.